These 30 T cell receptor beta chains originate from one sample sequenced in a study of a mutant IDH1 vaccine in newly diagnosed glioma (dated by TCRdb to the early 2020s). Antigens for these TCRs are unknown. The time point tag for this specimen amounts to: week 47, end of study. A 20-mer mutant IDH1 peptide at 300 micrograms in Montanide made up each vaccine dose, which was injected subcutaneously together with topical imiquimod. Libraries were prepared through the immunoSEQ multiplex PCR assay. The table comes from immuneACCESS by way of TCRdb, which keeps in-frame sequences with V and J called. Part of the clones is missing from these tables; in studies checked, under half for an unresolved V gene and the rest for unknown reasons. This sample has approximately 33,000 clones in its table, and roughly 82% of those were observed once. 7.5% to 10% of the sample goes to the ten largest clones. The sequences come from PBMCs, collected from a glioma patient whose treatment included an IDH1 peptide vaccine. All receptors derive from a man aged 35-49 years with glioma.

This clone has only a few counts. The CDR3 DNA reads as TGCGCCAGCAGCCTGAAACTAGCGGAACAAGAGACCCAGTACTTC. Translating it yields CASSLKLAEQETQYF. The chain couples TRBV5-1 to TRBJ2-5; 8 nucleotides match TRBD2. The length of the CDR3 is 15 residues. The junction had 7 bases not matched to a gene; V was cut back by 4 bases and J by 2 bases. Germline V lookup: CDR1 SGHRS, CDR2 YFSETQ. The variable domain in full, with the rest retrieved from reference TRBV5-1 and TRBJ2-5, is KAGVTQTPRYLIKTRGQQVTLSCSPISGHRSVSWYQQTPGQGLQFLFEYFSETQRNKGNFPGRFSGRQFSNSRSEMNVSTLELGDSALYLCASSLKLAEQETQYFGPGTRLLVL.

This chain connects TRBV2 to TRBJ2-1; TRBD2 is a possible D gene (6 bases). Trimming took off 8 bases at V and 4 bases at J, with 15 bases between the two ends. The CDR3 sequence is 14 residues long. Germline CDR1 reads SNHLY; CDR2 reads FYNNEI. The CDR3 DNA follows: TGTGCCAGCGCATTGCGGGATGGTTACAATGAGCAGTTCTTC. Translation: CASALRDGYNEQFF. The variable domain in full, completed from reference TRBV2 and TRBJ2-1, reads EPEVTQTPSHQVTQMGQEVILRCVPISNHLYFYWYRQILGQKVEFLVSFYNNEISEKSEIFDDQFSVERPDGSNFTLKIRSTKLEDSAMYFCASALRDGYNEQFFGPGTRLTVL.

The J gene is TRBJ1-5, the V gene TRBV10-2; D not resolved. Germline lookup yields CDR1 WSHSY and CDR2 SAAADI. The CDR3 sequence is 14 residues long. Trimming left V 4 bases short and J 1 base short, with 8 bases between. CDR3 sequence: CASSGNMSNQPQHF. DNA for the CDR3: TGCGCCAGCAGTGGTAACATGAGCAATCAGCCCCAGCATTTT.

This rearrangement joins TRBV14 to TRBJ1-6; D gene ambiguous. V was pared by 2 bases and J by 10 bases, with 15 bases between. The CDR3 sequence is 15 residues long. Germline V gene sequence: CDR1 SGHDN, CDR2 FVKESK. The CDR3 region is CASSQLGSQYSPLHF. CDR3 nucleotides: TGTGCCAGCAGCCAACTGGGGAGTCAGTACTCACCCCTCCACTTT.

DNA of the CDR3: TGTGCCAGTAGTATAGATCTGGGACTAGCGGGAGCACTCGGGGAGCTGTTTTTT. It translates to CASSIDLGLAGALGELFF. V is TRBV19 and J is TRBJ2-2; 14 nucleotides match TRBD2. The CDR3 totals 18 residues. Germline V gene sequence: CDR1 LNHDA, CDR2 SQIVND (reference sequence). With 0 bases clipped from V and 7 bases from J, the junction kept 7 bases outside the gene matches.

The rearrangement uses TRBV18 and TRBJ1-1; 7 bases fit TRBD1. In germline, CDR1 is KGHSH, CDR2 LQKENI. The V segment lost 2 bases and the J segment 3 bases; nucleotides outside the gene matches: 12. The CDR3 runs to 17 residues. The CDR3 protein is CASSPRTMDRRDTEAFF. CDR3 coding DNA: TGTGCCAGCTCACCAAGGACCATGGACAGGAGGGACACTGAAGCTTTCTTT.

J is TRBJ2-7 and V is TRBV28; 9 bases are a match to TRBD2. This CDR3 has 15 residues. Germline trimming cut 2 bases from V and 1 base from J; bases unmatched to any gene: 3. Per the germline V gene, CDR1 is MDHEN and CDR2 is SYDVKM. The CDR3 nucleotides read TGTGCCAGCAGTTTAATGCGGGGGGGGTCCTACGAGCAGTACGTC. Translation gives CASSLMRGGSYEQYV.

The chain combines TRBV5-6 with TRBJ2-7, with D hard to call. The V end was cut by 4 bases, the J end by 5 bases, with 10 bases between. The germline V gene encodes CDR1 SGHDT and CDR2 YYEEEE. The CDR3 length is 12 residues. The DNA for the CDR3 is TGTGCCAGCAGCCCCGGCCAGGACGAGCAGTACTTC. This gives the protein CASSPGQDEQYF. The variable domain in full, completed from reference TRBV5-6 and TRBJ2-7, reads DAGVTQSPTHLIKTRGQQVTLRCSPKSGHDTVSWYQQALGQGPQFIFQYYEEEERQRGNFPDRFSGHQFPNYSSELNVNALLLGDSALYLCASSPGQDEQYFGPGTRLTVT.

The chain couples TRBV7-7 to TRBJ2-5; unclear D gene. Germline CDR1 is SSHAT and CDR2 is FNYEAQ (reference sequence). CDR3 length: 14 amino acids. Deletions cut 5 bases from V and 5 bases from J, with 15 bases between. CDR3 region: CASSPDPSRETQYF. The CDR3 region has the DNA TGTGCCAGCAGCCCCGACCCTTCGCGGGAGACCCAGTACTTC.

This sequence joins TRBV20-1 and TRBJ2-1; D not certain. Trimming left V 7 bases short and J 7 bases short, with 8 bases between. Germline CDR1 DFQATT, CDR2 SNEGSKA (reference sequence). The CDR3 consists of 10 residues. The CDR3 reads CSGIHNEQFF. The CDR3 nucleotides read TGCAGTGGGATTCATAATGAGCAGTTCTTC.

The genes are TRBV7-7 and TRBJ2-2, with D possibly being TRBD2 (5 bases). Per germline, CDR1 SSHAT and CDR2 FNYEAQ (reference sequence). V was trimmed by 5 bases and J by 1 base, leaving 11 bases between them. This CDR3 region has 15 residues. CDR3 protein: CASSVSGGNTGELFF. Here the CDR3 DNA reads TGTGCCAGCAGCGTCAGCGGAGGGAACACCGGGGAGCTGTTTTTT.

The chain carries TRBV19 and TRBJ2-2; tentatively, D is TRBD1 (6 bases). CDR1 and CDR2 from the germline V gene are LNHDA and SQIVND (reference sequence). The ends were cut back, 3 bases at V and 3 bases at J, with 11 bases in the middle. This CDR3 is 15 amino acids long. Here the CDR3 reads CASSIGQLDTGELFF. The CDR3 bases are TGTGCCAGTAGTATCGGACAGTTGGACACCGGGGAGCTGTTTTTT.

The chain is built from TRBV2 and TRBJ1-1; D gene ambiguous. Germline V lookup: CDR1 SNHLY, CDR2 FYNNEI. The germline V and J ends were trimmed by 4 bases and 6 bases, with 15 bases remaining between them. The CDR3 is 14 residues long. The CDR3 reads CASSVPGLGSEAFF. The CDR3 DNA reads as TGTGCCAGCAGTGTGCCGGGTCTAGGGTCTGAAGCTTTCTTT.

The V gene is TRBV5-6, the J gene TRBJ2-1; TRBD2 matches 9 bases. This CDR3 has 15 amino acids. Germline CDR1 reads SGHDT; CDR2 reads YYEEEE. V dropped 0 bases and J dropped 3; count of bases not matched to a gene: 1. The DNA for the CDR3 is TGTGCCAGCAGCTTGGATAGCGGGAGCTACAATGAGCAGTTCTTC. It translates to CASSLDSGSYNEQFF.

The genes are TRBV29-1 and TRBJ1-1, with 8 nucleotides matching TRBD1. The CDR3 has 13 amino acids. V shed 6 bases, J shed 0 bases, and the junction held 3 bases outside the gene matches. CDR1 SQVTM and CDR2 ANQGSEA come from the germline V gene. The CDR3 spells CSVATGVNTEAFF. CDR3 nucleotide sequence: TGCAGCGTCGCGACAGGGGTGAACACTGAAGCTTTCTTT.

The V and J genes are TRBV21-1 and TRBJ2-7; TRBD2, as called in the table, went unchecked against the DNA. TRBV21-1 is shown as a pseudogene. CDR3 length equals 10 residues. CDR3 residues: CAMRNYEQYF. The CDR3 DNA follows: TGTGCCATGAGAAACTACGAGCAGTACTTC.

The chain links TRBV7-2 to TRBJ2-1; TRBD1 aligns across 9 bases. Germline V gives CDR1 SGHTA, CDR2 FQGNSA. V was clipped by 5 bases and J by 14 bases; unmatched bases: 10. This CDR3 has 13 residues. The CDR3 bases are TGTGCCAGCAGCCCCGGGACAGGGTATTTGAAGTTCTTC. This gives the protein CASSPGTGYLKFF.

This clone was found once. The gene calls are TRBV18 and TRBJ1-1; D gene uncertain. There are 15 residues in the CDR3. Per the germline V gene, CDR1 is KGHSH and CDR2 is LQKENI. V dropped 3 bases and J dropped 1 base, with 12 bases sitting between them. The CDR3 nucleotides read TGTGCCAGCTCACCGAACTCGGACCAGAACACTGAAGCTTTCTTT. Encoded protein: CASSPNSDQNTEAFF. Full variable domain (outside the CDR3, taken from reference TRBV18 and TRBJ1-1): NAGVMQNPRHLVRRRGQEARLRCSPMKGHSHVYWYRQLPEEGLKFMVYLQKENIIDESGMPKERFSAEFPKEGPSILRIQQVVRGDSAAYFCASSPNSDQNTEAFFGQGTRLTVV.

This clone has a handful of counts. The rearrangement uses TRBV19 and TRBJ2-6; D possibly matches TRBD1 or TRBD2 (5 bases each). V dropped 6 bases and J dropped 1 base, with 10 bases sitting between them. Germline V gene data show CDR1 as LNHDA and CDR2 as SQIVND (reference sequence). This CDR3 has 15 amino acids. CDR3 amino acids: CASRPEGSGANVLTF. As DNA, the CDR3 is TGTGCCAGTAGACCCGAGGGGTCTGGGGCCAACGTCCTGACTTTC.

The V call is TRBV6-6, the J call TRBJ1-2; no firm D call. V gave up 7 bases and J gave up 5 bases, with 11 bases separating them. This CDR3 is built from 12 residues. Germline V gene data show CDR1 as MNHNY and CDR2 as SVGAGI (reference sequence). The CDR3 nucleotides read TGTGCCAGCACCTTAGACCGGTATGGCTACACCTTC. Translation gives CASTLDRYGYTF.

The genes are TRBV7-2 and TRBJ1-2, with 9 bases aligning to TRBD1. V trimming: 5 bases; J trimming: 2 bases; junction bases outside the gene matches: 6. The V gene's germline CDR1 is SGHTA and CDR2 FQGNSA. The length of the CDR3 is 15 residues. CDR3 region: CASSEGQGANYGYTF. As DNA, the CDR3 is TGTGCCAGCAGCGAGGGACAGGGCGCCAACTATGGCTACACCTTC.

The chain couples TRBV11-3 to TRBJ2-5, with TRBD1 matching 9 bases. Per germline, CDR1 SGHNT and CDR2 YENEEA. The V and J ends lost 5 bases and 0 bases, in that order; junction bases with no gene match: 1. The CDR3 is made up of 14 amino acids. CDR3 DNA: TGTGCCAGCAGCGGGGACAGGGACCAAGAGACCCAGTACTTC. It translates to CASSGDRDQETQYF.

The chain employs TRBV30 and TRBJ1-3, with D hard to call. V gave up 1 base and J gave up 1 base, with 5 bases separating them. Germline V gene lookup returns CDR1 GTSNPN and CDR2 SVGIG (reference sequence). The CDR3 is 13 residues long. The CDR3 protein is CAWSADSGNTIYF. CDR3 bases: TGTGCCTGGAGTGCGGATTCTGGAAACACCATATATTTT.

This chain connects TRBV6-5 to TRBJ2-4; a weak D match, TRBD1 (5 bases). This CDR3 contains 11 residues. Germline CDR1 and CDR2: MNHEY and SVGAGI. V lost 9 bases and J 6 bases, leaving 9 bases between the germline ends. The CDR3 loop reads CASSQGNIQYF. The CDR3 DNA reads TGTGCCAGTTCCCAGGGAAACATTCAGTACTTC.

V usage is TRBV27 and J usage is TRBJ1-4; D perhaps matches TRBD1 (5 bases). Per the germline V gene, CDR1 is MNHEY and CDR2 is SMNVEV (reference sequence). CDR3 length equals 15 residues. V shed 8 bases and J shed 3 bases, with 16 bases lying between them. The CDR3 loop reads CASGASLRSNEKLFF. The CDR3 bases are TGTGCCAGCGGGGCGTCTCTGAGGTCTAATGAAAAACTGTTTTTT.

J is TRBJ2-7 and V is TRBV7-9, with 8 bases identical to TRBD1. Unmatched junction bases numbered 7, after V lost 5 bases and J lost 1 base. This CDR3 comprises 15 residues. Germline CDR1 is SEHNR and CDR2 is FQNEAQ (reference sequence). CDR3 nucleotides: TGTGCCAGCAGCCTCAGGGGGCAGGGGTCCTACGAGCAGTACTTC. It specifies CASSLRGQGSYEQYF.

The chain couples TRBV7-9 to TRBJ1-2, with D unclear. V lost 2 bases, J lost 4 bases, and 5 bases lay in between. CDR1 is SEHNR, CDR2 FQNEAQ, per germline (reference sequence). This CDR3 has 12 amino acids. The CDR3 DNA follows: TGTGCCAGCAGCTTAAAGGGCTATGGCTACACCTTC. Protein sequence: CASSLKGYGYTF.

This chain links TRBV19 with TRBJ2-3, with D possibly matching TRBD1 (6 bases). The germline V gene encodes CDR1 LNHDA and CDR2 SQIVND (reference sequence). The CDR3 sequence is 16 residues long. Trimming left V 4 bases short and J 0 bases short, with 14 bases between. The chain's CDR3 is CASSSFRDTSTDTQYF. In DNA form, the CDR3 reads TGTGCCAGTAGTAGTTTCAGGGACACCAGCACAGATACGCAGTATTTT.

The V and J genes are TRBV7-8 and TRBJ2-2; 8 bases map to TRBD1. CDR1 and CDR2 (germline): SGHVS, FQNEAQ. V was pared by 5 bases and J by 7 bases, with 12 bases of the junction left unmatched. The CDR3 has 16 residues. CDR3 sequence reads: CASSPPPGGAVGELFF. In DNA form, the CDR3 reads TGTGCCAGCAGCCCCCCGCCAGGGGGCGCCGTCGGGGAGCTGTTTTTT.

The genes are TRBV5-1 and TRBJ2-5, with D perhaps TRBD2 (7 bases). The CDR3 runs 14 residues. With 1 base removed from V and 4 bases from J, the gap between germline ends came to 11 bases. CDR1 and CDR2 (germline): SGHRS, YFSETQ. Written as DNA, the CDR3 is TGCGCCAGCAGCTTGACAGGGAGGGGAGAGACCCAGTACTTC. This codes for CASSLTGRGETQYF. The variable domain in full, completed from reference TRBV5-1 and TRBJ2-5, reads KAGVTQTPRYLIKTRGQQVTLSCSPISGHRSVSWYQQTPGQGLQFLFEYFSETQRNKGNFPGRFSGRQFSNSRSEMNVSTLELGDSALYLCASSLTGRGETQYFGPGTRLLVL.